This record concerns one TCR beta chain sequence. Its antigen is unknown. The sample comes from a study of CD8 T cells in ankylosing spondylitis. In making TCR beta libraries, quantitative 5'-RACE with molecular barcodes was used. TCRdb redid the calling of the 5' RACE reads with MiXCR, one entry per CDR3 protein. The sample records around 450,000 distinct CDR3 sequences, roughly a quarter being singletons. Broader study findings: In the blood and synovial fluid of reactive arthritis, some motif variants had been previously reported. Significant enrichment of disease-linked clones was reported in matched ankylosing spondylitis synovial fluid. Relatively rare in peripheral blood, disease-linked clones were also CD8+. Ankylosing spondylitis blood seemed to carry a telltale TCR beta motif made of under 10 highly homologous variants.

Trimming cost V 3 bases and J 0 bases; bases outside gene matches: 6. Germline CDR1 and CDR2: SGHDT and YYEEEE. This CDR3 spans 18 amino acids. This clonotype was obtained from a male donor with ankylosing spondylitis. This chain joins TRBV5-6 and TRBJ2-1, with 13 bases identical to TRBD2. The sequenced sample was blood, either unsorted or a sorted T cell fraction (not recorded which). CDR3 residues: CASSSGLAGRSSYNEQFF. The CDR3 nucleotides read TGTGCCAGCAGCTCGGGACTAGCGGGACGCAGCTCCTACAATGAGCAGTTCTTC.